The rows below give T cell receptor beta chains drawn from one sample of a study of blood T cell repertoires in COVID-19. Clones were sequenced by immunoSEQ multiplex PCR, and TCRdb holds only the in-frame ones, with some missing. The sample has 100,000 or so clones, 80% to 90% seen once; the top ten hold about 2.5%. Source material: PBMCs or T cells enriched from blood (not recorded which). The receptor source for this set is a woman aged 45-65 years who had recovered from COVID-19. Each CDR3 is given with its conserved first and last residue. A D gene is named only where the DNA matches it firmly. A clone size is listed for some rows: how often the clone was seen (once, few, many), or a class if it is expanded.

CDR3	DNA	V	size	D	J
CASSRGQGSYGYTF	TGCGCCAGCAGCAGAGGACAGGGGAGCTATGGCTACACCTTC	TRBV10-2	once	TRBD1	TRBJ1-2
CASSVTGTHTDTQYF	TGTGCCAGCAGCGTCACCGGGACACACACAGATACGCAGTATTTT	TRBV9	.	.	TRBJ2-3
CASSPSGPADQPQHF	TGCGCCAGCAGCCCCTCGGGTCCGGCGGATCAGCCCCAGCATTTT	TRBV5-1	.	.	TRBJ1-5
CASSIKTAGGYGYTF	TGTGCCAGTAGTATAAAGACAGCCGGGGGCTATGGCTACACCTTC	TRBV19	.	.	TRBJ1-2
CASSKAGDRAYGYTF	TGTGCCAGTAGTAAAGCGGGAGACAGGGCCTATGGCTACACCTTC	TRBV19	.	TRBD1	TRBJ1-2
CAWGTEIRDTQYF	TGTGCCTGGGGGACGGAAATCAGGGATACGCAGTATTTT	TRBV30	once	.	TRBJ2-3
CASSLRPSRDYEQYF	TGTGCCAGCAGCTTACGACCTTCGCGGGACTACGAGCAGTACTTC	TRBV7-9	.	.	TRBJ2-7
CASTRTGENNQPQHF	TGTGCCAGCACAAGGACAGGGGAAAACAATCAGCCCCAGCATTTT	TRBV28	.	TRBD1	TRBJ1-5
CASSLELAGIYNEQFF	TGTGCCAGCAGCTTGGAACTAGCGGGGATCTACAATGAGCAGTTCTTC	TRBV5-5	.	TRBD2	TRBJ2-1
CAISEVLSNEQYF	TGTGCCATCAGTGAGGTTCTCAGTAACGAGCAGTACTTC	TRBV10-3	.	.	TRBJ2-7
CASSLDLIETQYF	TGTGCCAGCAGCTTAGATCTAATAGAGACCCAGTACTTC	TRBV7-9	.	.	TRBJ2-5
CASSPVFGADEKLFF	TGTGCCAGCAGCCCCGTGTTTGGCGCGGATGAAAAACTGTTTTTT	TRBV7-9	.	.	TRBJ1-4
CASSLPARNEQYF	TGTGCCAGCAGCTTGCCTGCCAGAAACGAGCAGTACTTC	TRBV5-4	.	.	TRBJ2-7
CASNPGGRFGTEAFF	TGTGCCAGCAACCCCGGGGGTAGGTTTGGCACTGAAGCTTTCTTT	TRBV7-2	.	.	TRBJ1-1
CASRAAGPNTEAFF	TGTGCCAGTAGGGCCGCAGGTCCGAACACTGAAGCTTTCTTT	TRBV19	.	.	TRBJ1-1
CASSRAENTGELFF	TGCGCCAGCAGCCGTGCGGAGAACACCGGGGAGCTGTTTTTT	TRBV5-1	once	.	TRBJ2-2
CASSVRGQPQGEQYF	TGTGCCAGCAGTGTACGAGGACAGCCTCAAGGCGAGCAGTACTTC	TRBV2	.	.	TRBJ2-7
CASSSPSGGPYNEQFF	TGTGCCAGCAGCTCCCCTAGCGGGGGTCCCTACAATGAGCAGTTCTTC	TRBV27	few	TRBD2	TRBJ2-1
CASSSLQGFNEKLFF	TGTGCCAGCAGCTCACTGCAGGGATTTAATGAAAAACTGTTTTTT	TRBV7-8	.	.	TRBJ1-4
CASSQDSWEAEGSYNEQFF	TGTGCCAGCAGCCAAGATAGTTGGGAAGCGGAGGGGTCCTACAATGAGCAGTTCTTC	TRBV3-1/TRBV3-2	.	.	TRBJ2-1
CASSPRDRVLSSSGNTIYF	TGTGCCAGCAGCCCCCGGGACAGGGTCCTCTCCTCCTCTGGAAACACCATATATTTT	TRBV7-8	few	TRBD1	TRBJ1-3
CASSISLAYGYTF	TGTGCCAGTAGTATTTCGTTGGCCTATGGCTACACCTTC	TRBV19	once	.	TRBJ1-2
CASSGRGLLRSETQYF	TGTGCCAGCAGCGGCAGAGGACTTCTTAGAAGCGAGACCCAGTACTTC	TRBV9	.	.	TRBJ2-5
CASSEAPPGVKTQYF	TGTGCCAGCAGTGAAGCCCCCCCAGGGGTTAAGACCCAGTACTTC	TRBV2	.	.	TRBJ2-5
CASSEKTGGLRDTGELFF	TGTGCCAGCAGTGAAAAGACAGGGGGCTTACGGGACACCGGGGAGCTGTTTTTT	TRBV6-1	.	TRBD1	TRBJ2-2
CASSPGQGGAGGRWGGNEQFF	TGTGCCAGCAGCCCCGGACAGGGAGGAGCGGGAGGGAGGTGGGGTGGAAATGAGCAGTTCTTC	TRBV3-1/TRBV3-2	.	TRBD2	TRBJ2-1
CASSLLLAGGYNEQFF	TGTGCCAGCAGCTTACTTTTAGCGGGGGGATACAATGAGCAGTTCTTC	TRBV5-8	.	TRBD2	TRBJ2-1
CASSYSGAYNEQFF	TGTGCCAGCAGCTATAGCGGAGCCTACAATGAGCAGTTCTTC	TRBV7-3	.	.	TRBJ2-1
CASSSGTSGQGETQYF	TGCGCCAGCAGCTCCGGGACTAGCGGGCAGGGAGAGACCCAGTACTTC	TRBV5-1	once	TRBD2	TRBJ2-5
CASSSGTGLLEKLFF	TGTGCCAGCAGTTCAGGGACAGGGCTATTGGAAAAACTGTTTTTT	TRBV28	.	TRBD1	TRBJ1-4
CASSRGGLAMETQYF	TGTGCCAGCAGCCGGGGGGGACTAGCCATGGAGACCCAGTACTTC	TRBV6-2/TRBV6-3	once	TRBD2	TRBJ2-5
CASSRTRDRAYNEQFF	TGTGCCAGTAGCCGAACCCGGGACAGAGCCTACAATGAGCAGTTCTTC	TRBV19	once	TRBD1	TRBJ2-1
CASSAGAGAWLAFF	TGTGCCAGCAGCGCGGGGGCCGGCGCTTGGTTAGCTTTCTTT	TRBV7-9	.	.	TRBJ1-1
CASSLLVGQGARGEKLFF	TGTGCCAGCAGCCTACTCGTTGGACAGGGGGCGAGAGGGGAAAAACTGTTTTTT	TRBV5-6	.	TRBD1	TRBJ1-4
CASSLRLAGNNEQFF	TGTGCCAGCAGCTTAAGACTAGCGGGGAACAATGAGCAGTTCTTC	TRBV7-2	.	TRBD2	TRBJ2-1
CATSDPSRGPDQPQHF	TGTGCCACCAGTGATCCCTCGCGGGGACCAGATCAGCCCCAGCATTTT	TRBV24-1	.	.	TRBJ1-5
CASSGQGNTEAFF	TGTGCCAGCAGCGGACAGGGGAACACTGAAGCTTTCTTT	TRBV16	.	TRBD1	TRBJ1-1
CASSLDLGLAGAGANVLTF	TGCGCCAGCAGCTTGGATTTGGGACTAGCGGGAGCTGGGGCCAACGTCCTGACTTTC	TRBV5-1	.	TRBD2	TRBJ2-6
CSASTDRGYGYTF	TGCAGTGCTAGTACGGACAGGGGCTATGGCTACACCTTC	TRBV20-1	once	TRBD1	TRBJ1-2
CASSERGQGARETQYF	TGTGCCAGCAGTGAGAGGGGACAGGGGGCGCGTGAGACCCAGTACTTC	TRBV6-1	.	TRBD1	TRBJ2-5
CASSLAGSGEQFF	TGTGCCAGCAGCTTAGCCGGGAGCGGGGAGCAGTTCTTC	TRBV7-6	.	.	TRBJ2-1
CSVLTTYGYTF	TGCAGCGTTTTAACAACATACGGCTACACCTTC	TRBV29-1	.	.	TRBJ1-2
CASRSETQYF	TGTGCCAGCCGTTCGGAGACCCAGTACTTC	TRBV18	.	.	TRBJ2-5
CASSLQGTVNEQYF	TGCGCCAGCAGCTTGCAGGGGACGGTCAACGAGCAGTACTTC	TRBV5-1	.	.	TRBJ2-7
CASSPTVDRVDGNTIYF	TGCGCCAGCAGCCCTACCGTAGACAGGGTTGATGGAAACACCATATATTTT	TRBV5-1	few	TRBD1	TRBJ1-3
CASSLASGKAGELFF	TGTGCCAGCAGCTTAGCTAGCGGGAAGGCCGGGGAGCTGTTTTTT	TRBV11-1	.	TRBD2	TRBJ2-2
CASLLAGGTGELFF	TGTGCCAGTTTACTAGCGGGGGGGACCGGGGAGCTGTTTTTT	TRBV19	few	TRBD2	TRBJ2-2
CASRSTGATYEQYF	TGTGCCAGCAGATCGACTGGGGCGACCTACGAGCAGTACTTC	TRBV28	.	.	TRBJ2-7
CAWRNPYSSYEQYF	TGTGCCTGGAGAAACCCCTACAGCTCCTACGAGCAGTACTTC	TRBV30	once	.	TRBJ2-7
CATSDSGTSGKETQYF	TGTGCCACCAGTGATTCGGGGACTAGCGGGAAAGAGACCCAGTACTTC	TRBV24-1	.	TRBD2	TRBJ2-5
CASSLVTKNTGELFF	TGTGCCAGCAGCTTGGTGACAAAGAACACCGGGGAGCTGTTTTTT	TRBV5-4	once	.	TRBJ2-2
CASSWTGSSEQYF	TGTGCCAGTAGTTGGACAGGTTCTAGCGAGCAGTACTTC	TRBV19	.	TRBD1	TRBJ2-7
CASSLASGRRYEQYF	TGTGCCAGCAGTTTGGCTAGCGGCCGTCGCTACGAGCAGTACTTC	TRBV27	once	TRBD2	TRBJ2-7
CASKSASKSTYEQYF	TGTGCCAGCAAGAGCGCGAGTAAGAGTACCTACGAGCAGTACTTC	TRBV28	.	.	TRBJ2-7
CASSYGGLYQPQHF	TGTGCCAGCAGCTACGGGGGGCTATATCAGCCCCAGCATTTT	TRBV7-9	.	.	TRBJ1-5
CASSFSARTSGARVTDTQYF	TGTGCCAGCAGTTTTTCTGCGCGGACTAGCGGGGCGCGGGTAACAGATACGCAGTATTTT	TRBV27	.	TRBD2	TRBJ2-3
CASGSPGRLDGYTF	TGTGCCAGCGGGAGCCCCGGAAGGTTGGATGGCTACACCTTC	TRBV27	.	.	TRBJ1-2
CASGWTGFGNQPQHF	TGTGCCAGCGGATGGACAGGGTTCGGCAATCAGCCCCAGCATTTT	TRBV2	.	TRBD1	TRBJ1-5
CASSPWTGGDEQYF	TGTGCCAGCAGTCCCTGGACAGGGGGAGACGAGCAGTACTTC	TRBV28	.	TRBD1	TRBJ2-7